This TCR beta chain was sequenced for a study of a mutant IDH1 vaccine in newly diagnosed glioma. This clone was counted between two and nine times. The antigen is not known. The repertoire was sequenced with immunoSEQ multiplex PCR; TCRdb's copy has only in-frame clones and lacks some. This table holds roughly 42,000 clones, around 85% found once. Time point: week 5, during vaccination. A 20-mer mutant IDH1 peptide at 300 ug was injected subcutaneously with topical imiquimod. The origin of this receptor is a man in his forties or fifties with glioma. The specimen comprised PBMCs, sampled from a glioma patient whose treatment included an IDH1 peptide vaccine.

This CDR3 reads CASSLSGRRSYEQYF. Written as DNA, the CDR3 is TGTGCCAGCAGTTTATCTGGCAGGAGGAGTTACGAGCAGTACTTC. This chain uses TRBV27 with TRBJ2-7; D may be TRBD2 (5 bases). The CDR3 length is 15 residues. V lost 0 bases, J lost 4 bases, and 13 bases lay in between. Germline V lookup: CDR1 MNHEY, CDR2 SMNVEV (reference sequence).